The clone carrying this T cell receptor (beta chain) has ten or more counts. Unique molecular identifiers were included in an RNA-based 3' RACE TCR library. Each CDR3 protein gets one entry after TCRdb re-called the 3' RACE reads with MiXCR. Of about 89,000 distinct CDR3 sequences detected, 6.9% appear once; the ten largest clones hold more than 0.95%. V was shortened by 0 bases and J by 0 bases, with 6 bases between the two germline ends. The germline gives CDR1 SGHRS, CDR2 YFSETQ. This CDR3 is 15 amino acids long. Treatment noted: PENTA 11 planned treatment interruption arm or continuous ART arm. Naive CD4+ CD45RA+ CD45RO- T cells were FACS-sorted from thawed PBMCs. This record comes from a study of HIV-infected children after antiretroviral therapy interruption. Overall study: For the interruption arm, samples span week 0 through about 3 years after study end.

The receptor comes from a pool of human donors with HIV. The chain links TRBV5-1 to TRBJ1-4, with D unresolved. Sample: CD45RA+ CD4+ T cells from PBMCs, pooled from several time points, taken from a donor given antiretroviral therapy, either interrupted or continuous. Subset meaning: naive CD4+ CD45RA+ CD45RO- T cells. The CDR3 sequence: CASSLDTATNEKLFF. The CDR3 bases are TGCGCCAGCAGCTTGGATACGGCAACTAATGAAAAACTGTTTTTT.